The 22 T cell receptor beta chains listed next were all sequenced from one sample in a study of blood T cell repertoires in COVID-19. TCRdb's copy holds only in-frame clones and misses some; the assay was immunoSEQ multiplex PCR. The data hold fewer than 250,000 clones, with roughly 86% observed a single time. Sequenced input: peripheral blood. Receptor source: a man between 45 and 60 years old with acute or convalescent COVID-19.

V and J are TRBV18 and TRBJ2-5; 7 bases match TRBD2. Trimming cost V 2 bases and J 2 bases; bases outside gene matches: 2. CDR3 length equals 14 residues. Germline CDR1 is KGHSH and CDR2 is LQKENI. DNA of the CDR3: TGTGCCAGCTCACCAATCGGGGGGCAAGAGACCCAGTACTTC. It encodes CASSPIGGQETQYF.

The gene calls are TRBV23-1 and TRBJ1-2; unclear D gene. TRBV23-1 is designated an ORF whose function remains uncertain. The germline V and J ends were trimmed by 8 bases and 5 bases, with 12 bases remaining between them. The length of the CDR3 is 12 residues. CDR3 sequence reads: CASGWVEYGYTF. The CDR3 DNA reads as TGCGCCAGCGGGTGGGTGGAGTATGGCTACACCTTC.

This clone appeared once. This chain links TRBV6-1 with TRBJ2-5, with D tentatively TRBD1 (5 bases). The CDR3 runs 13 residues. Germline V CDR1 and CDR2: MNHNS, SASEGT. V was trimmed by 1 base and J by 5 bases, leaving 8 bases between them. CDR3 loop: CASSEGGAETQYF. In DNA, the CDR3 is TGTGCCAGCAGTGAAGGGGGCGCGGAGACCCAGTACTTC.

The chain has TRBV19 and TRBJ2-5; 10 nucleotides match TRBD1. The V and J ends lost 4 bases and 7 bases, in that order; junction bases with no gene match: 3. Per the germline V gene, CDR1 is LNHDA and CDR2 is SQIVND (reference sequence). The CDR3 covers 13 residues. CDR3 in amino acids: CASSTGQGGTQYF. The CDR3 region has the DNA TGTGCCAGTAGTACCGGACAGGGGGGGACCCAGTACTTC.

V and J are TRBV20-1 and TRBJ2-7; D is possibly TRBD2 (6 bases). This CDR3 is 13 amino acids long. Germline CDR1 is DFQATT and CDR2 is SNEGSKA (reference sequence). Trimming cost V 3 bases and J 7 bases, with 16 bases left between them. The CDR3: CSASEDPEGEQYF. In nucleotides, the CDR3 is TGCAGTGCTAGTGAGGACCCGGAGGGGGAGCAGTACTTC.

V and J are TRBV29-1 and TRBJ2-5; TRBD2 might be the D (5 bases). V gave up 0 bases and J gave up 4 bases, with 9 bases separating them. CDR1 and CDR2 from the germline V gene are SQVTM and ANQGSEA. The CDR3 loop spans 13 amino acids. CDR3 protein: CSVEDHEGETQYF. The CDR3 DNA reads TGCAGCGTTGAAGATCACGAGGGAGAGACCCAGTACTTC.

The rearrangement links TRBV7-2 to TRBJ2-2; TRBD2 aligns across 8 bases. Unmatched junction bases numbered 9, after V lost 4 bases and J lost 2 bases. This CDR3 has 17 amino acids. CDR1 and CDR2 from the germline V gene are SGHTA and FQGNSA. CDR3 region: CASSSQEIAGNTGELFF. DNA for the CDR3: TGTGCCAGCAGCTCCCAGGAGATAGCGGGAAACACCGGGGAGCTGTTTTTT.

J is TRBJ1-1 and V is TRBV6-5; maybe TRBD1 (5 bases). The germline V and J ends were trimmed by 2 bases and 0 bases, with 10 bases remaining between them. Germline V gene sequence: CDR1 MNHEY, CDR2 SVGAGI. This CDR3 is built from 15 residues. CDR3 protein: CASSYTGGLNTEAFF. The CDR3 bases are TGTGCCAGCAGTTACACCGGGGGACTGAACACTGAAGCTTTCTTT.

This sequence joins TRBV13 and TRBJ2-7; 9 nucleotides agree with TRBD1. Per the germline V gene, CDR1 is PRHDT and CDR2 is FYEKMQ (reference sequence). The CDR3 is made up of 17 amino acids. With V trimmed by 1 base and J by 3 bases, 10 bases remained unmatched. CDR3 DNA: TGTGCCAGCAGCTTAGCGGGAACTACAGGGGGCGGCTACGAGCAGTACTTC. Translated, it gives CASSLAGTTGGGYEQYF.

This clone was seen a single time. The chain couples TRBV4-1 to TRBJ2-6; 7 positions match TRBD1. V lost 3 bases to trimming and J lost 2 bases; unmatched junction nucleotides: 16. This CDR3 is built from 20 residues. Germline V gene sequence: CDR1 MGHRA, CDR2 YSYEKL. The CDR3 here is CASSQQRTTRGGAGANVLTF. In DNA form, the CDR3 reads TGCGCCAGCAGCCAGCAACGTACTACTAGAGGGGGCGCTGGGGCCAACGTCCTGACTTTC.

This clone was recorded a few times. V gene TRBV6-5 combines with J gene TRBJ2-1; TRBD2 might be the D (5 bases). Trimming cost V 6 bases and J 0 bases, with 9 bases left between them. Looked up from germline, CDR1 is MNHEY and CDR2 is SVGAGI. The CDR3 totals 14 residues. CDR3 protein: CASRSGISYNEQFF. The CDR3 nucleotides read TGTGCCAGCAGGAGCGGAATCTCCTACAATGAGCAGTTCTTC.

The chain uses TRBV18 and TRBJ2-7; D might be TRBD1 (6 bases). CDR1 is KGHSH and CDR2 is LQKENI in the germline V gene. The CDR3 has 14 amino acids. V dropped 2 bases and J dropped 4 bases, with 12 bases sitting between them. CDR3 sequence reads: CASSPKDRTYEQYF. CDR3 coding DNA: TGTGCCAGCTCACCAAAAGACAGGACATACGAGCAGTACTTC.

The chain carries TRBV6-6 and TRBJ1-5; 8 bases fit TRBD1. The CDR3 consists of 17 residues. Germline CDR1 reads MNHNY; CDR2 reads SVGAGI (reference sequence). With 5 bases clipped from V and 0 bases from J, the junction kept 9 bases outside the gene matches. CDR3 DNA: TGTGCCAGCAGTCGTCAGGGGGCGAAGGCTAGCAATCAGCCCCAGCATTTT. Protein sequence: CASSRQGAKASNQPQHF.

The chain couples TRBV6-5 to TRBJ2-7, with TRBD1 identical over 8 bases. V shed 9 bases and J 3 bases; nucleotides not matched to a gene: 1. Germline V gene sequence: CDR1 MNHEY, CDR2 SVGAGI. This CDR3 is 11 amino acids long. DNA for the CDR3: TGTGCCAGTGGGACAGGCTACGAGCAGTACTTC. Translating it yields CASGTGYEQYF.

This rearrangement joins TRBV15 to TRBJ1-2, with no clear D. CDR3 length: 13 amino acids. V was clipped by 3 bases and J by 8 bases, with 13 bases between them. Germline V gene sequence: CDR1 LNHNV, CDR2 YYDKDF (reference sequence). Here the CDR3 DNA reads TGTGCCACCAGCAGGAAACATGGGGAGGGCTACACCTTC. Translating gives CATSRKHGEGYTF.

This chain joins TRBV24-1 and TRBJ2-1; TRBD1 is a possible D gene (5 bases). Trimming left V 4 bases short and J 7 bases short, with 10 bases between. CDR3 length equals 13 residues. In germline, CDR1 is KGHDR, CDR2 SFDVKD. The CDR3 spells CATSDTNRNEQFF. CDR3 in DNA: TGTGCCACCAGTGACACAAACAGGAATGAGCAGTTCTTC.

CDR3 sequence reads: CAWSVRGRDYEQYF. In nucleotides, the CDR3 is TGTGCCTGGAGTGTACGAGGCAGGGACTACGAGCAGTACTTC. This chain connects TRBV30 to TRBJ2-7; TRBD1 might be the D (5 bases). The CDR3 has 14 residues. In germline, CDR1 is GTSNPN, CDR2 SVGIG (reference sequence). V lost 0 bases and J lost 3, with 12 bases in between.

The chain joins TRBV24-1 to TRBJ2-7; TRBD1 matches at 10 bases. The germline gives CDR1 KGHDR, CDR2 SFDVKD. V was pared by 9 bases and J by 3 bases, with 1 base of the junction left unmatched. This CDR3 is 12 amino acids long. CDR3: CATGTGDYEQYF. Here the CDR3 DNA reads TGTGCCACCGGGACAGGGGACTACGAGCAGTACTTC.

The gene calls are TRBV19 and TRBJ2-7; D unclear. Germline V lookup: CDR1 LNHDA, CDR2 SQIVND (reference sequence). V lost 1 base, J lost 2 bases, and 9 bases lay in between. The CDR3 consists of 14 residues. CDR3 bases: TGTGCCAGTAGTATAGTGTCGAGTACCTACGAGCAGTACTTC. This codes for CASSIVSSTYEQYF.

The CDR3 DNA reads as TGTGCCAGCAGTTTACGAGCTAGCGGGAGGTATGTGTACGAGCAGTACTTC. This gives the protein CASSLRASGRYVYEQYF. The chain employs TRBV27 and TRBJ2-7; TRBD2 agrees at 11 bases. The ends lost 2 bases at V and 4 bases at J; junction bases unmatched: 10. The germline V gene encodes CDR1 MNHEY and CDR2 SMNVEV (reference sequence). The CDR3 covers 17 residues.

The V and J genes are TRBV5-6 and TRBJ2-1; TRBD2 might be the D (6 bases). V lost 4 bases to trimming and J lost 0 bases, with 14 bases between them. The CDR3 sequence is 16 residues long. CDR1 and CDR2 from the germline V gene are SGHDT and YYEEEE. In DNA form, the CDR3 reads TGTGCCAGCAGCGCGGGACTTTTAAGCTCCTACAATGAGCAGTTCTTC. Its protein product is CASSAGLLSSYNEQFF.

This chain connects TRBV7-9 to TRBJ1-2; 7 positions match TRBD1. The germline V gene has CDR1 SEHNR and CDR2 FQNEAQ (reference sequence). The CDR3 consists of 16 residues. V lost 2 bases and J lost 1; bases outside the gene matches: 7. The CDR3 sequence: CASSLSVGQLNYGYTF. The CDR3 DNA reads as TGTGCCAGCAGCTTATCGGTGGGACAGCTTAACTATGGCTACACCTTC.